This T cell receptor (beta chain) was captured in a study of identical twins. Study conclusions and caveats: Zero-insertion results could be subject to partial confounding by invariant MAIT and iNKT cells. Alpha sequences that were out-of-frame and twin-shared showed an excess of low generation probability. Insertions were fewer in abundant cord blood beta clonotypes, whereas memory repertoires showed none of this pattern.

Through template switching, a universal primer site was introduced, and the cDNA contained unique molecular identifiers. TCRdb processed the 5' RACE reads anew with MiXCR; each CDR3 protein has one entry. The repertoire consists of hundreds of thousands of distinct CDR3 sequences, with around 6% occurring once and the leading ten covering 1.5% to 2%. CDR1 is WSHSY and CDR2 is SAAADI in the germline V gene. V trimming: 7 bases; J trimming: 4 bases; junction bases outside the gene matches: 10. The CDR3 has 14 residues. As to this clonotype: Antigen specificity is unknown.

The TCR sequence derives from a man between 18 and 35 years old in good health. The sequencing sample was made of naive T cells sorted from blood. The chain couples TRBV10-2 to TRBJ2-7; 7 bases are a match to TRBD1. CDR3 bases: TGCGCCAGCACCACTCTGGACAGGCTATACGAGCAGTACGTC. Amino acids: CASTTLDRLYEQYV.